This TCR beta chain originates from a study of low-dose radiotherapy and immunotherapy resistance in tumors. Stated time point: after trial treatment. Noted treatment: LDRT plus nivolumab, ipilimumab, low-dose cyclophosphamide and aspirin (RACIN trial). Those who qualified had advanced solid tumors (lacking tumor-infiltrating lymphocytes). V shed 3 bases, J shed 1 base, and the junction held 4 bases outside the gene matches. This CDR3 comprises 15 residues. The germline CDR1 and CDR2 sequences are SGHDT and YYEEEE. Primers targeting TRAV and TRBV primed first-strand cDNA, covering alpha and beta chains. TCRs were put through about 20 PCR cycles of amplification with Phusion. A constant-region primer and the V-primer adapter served as the primer pair. The mRNA that was isolated underwent amplification by in vitro transcription. TCRdb recomputed calls from the reads with MiXCR, one row per CDR3 protein. The sample carries about 30,000 distinct CDR3 sequences, 49% recorded once.

Sample: PBMCs, taken after low-dose radiotherapy plus immunotherapy. This sequence originates from a male donor with gallbladder cancer. V and J are TRBV5-6 and TRBJ2-7, with TRBD1 matching over 10 bases. The DNA of the CDR3 is TGTGCCAGCAGCTGGGACAGGGGTAGGTCCTACGAGCAGTACTTC. Amino acids: CASSWDRGRSYEQYF.